The 18 T cell receptor beta chains below come from one sample, sequenced in a study of blood T cell repertoires in COVID-19. Sequencing used immunoSEQ multiplex PCR; TCRdb keeps in-frame clones, though not all of them. The sample lists tens of thousands of clones; 90% were seen once. The sample taken for sequencing was peripheral blood. These receptors originate from a man aged 50 to 59 with COVID-19, enrolled during active disease.

This clone has more than one count but fewer than ten. This rearrangement joins TRBV6-5 to TRBJ2-7; 7 bases fit TRBD1. The ends lost 0 bases at V and 0 bases at J; junction bases unmatched: 2. The CDR3 is 15 amino acids. The germline CDR1 and CDR2 sequences are MNHEY and SVGAGI. Here the CDR3 DNA reads TGTGCCAGCAGTTACTCTCGGGACAGCTCCTACGAGCAGTACTTC. Protein sequence: CASSYSRDSSYEQYF.

The chain uses TRBV19 and TRBJ1-2; no definite D call. Germline V gene data show CDR1 as LNHDA and CDR2 as SQIVND (reference sequence). This CDR3 has 13 residues. Trimming left V 4 bases short and J 5 bases short, with 11 bases between. CDR3 residues: CASSTQFPYGYTF. The CDR3 DNA follows: TGTGCCAGTAGTACCCAGTTCCCATATGGCTACACCTTC.

The J gene is TRBJ2-7, the V gene TRBV7-9; 7 positions agree with TRBD1. V shed 9 bases, J shed 6 bases, and the junction held 11 bases outside the gene matches. Germline lookup yields CDR1 SEHNR and CDR2 FQNEAQ (reference sequence). The CDR3 has 13 amino acids. CDR3 DNA: TGTGCCAGTCTACTGACAGGGACCACCGAGCAGTACTTC. It yields the protein CASLLTGTTEQYF.

The J gene is TRBJ2-7, the V gene TRBV18; 11 bases line up with TRBD1. The CDR3 contains 16 residues. The germline gives CDR1 KGHSH, CDR2 LQKENI. V trimming: 3 bases; J trimming: 2 bases; junction bases outside the gene matches: 6. The CDR3 nucleotides read TGTGCCAGCTCACCGACTCTGGGACAGGGGGCCTACGAGCAGTACTTC. This encodes CASSPTLGQGAYEQYF.

This chain links TRBV7-2 with TRBJ1-2, with TRBD1 as a possible D gene (6 bases). The CDR3 spans 14 residues. Trimming shortened V by 0 bases and J by 4 bases, and 9 bases separated the two germline ends. CDR1 SGHTA and CDR2 FQGNSA come from the germline V gene. The CDR3 is CASSLAQGPYGYTF. Here the CDR3 DNA reads TGTGCCAGCAGCTTAGCGCAGGGGCCCTATGGCTACACCTTC.

This clone has just a few counts. V is TRBV11-3 and J is TRBJ2-7, with 8 bases identical to TRBD2. The CDR3 consists of 14 residues. Looked up from germline, CDR1 is SGHNT and CDR2 is YENEEA. The V gene end was trimmed by 4 bases and the J gene end by 4 bases; junction bases not matched to a gene: 6. Here the CDR3 reads CASSSSGSRYEQYF. As DNA, the CDR3 is TGTGCCAGCAGCTCGAGCGGGAGTAGGTACGAGCAGTACTTC.

This chain joins TRBV13 and TRBJ1-2; D gene uncertain. This CDR3 region has 11 residues. V was cut by 0 bases and J by 8 bases, with 4 bases left in between. Germline CDR1 and CDR2: PRHDT and FYEKMQ (reference sequence). CDR3 residues: CASSLGAGYTF. The CDR3 nucleotides are TGTGCCAGCAGCTTAGGGGCAGGCTACACCTTC.

The chain recombines TRBV4-3 with TRBJ1-2; 9 nucleotides agree with TRBD1. CDR1 is LGHNA, CDR2 YSLEER, per germline. V was pared by 3 bases and J by 0 bases, with 2 bases of the junction left unmatched. The CDR3 has 15 amino acids. The CDR3 spells CASSQGQGSNYGYTF. Here the CDR3 DNA reads TGCGCCAGCAGCCAGGGACAGGGCTCTAACTATGGCTACACCTTC.

Only one count was recorded for this clone. The rearrangement links TRBV6-5 to TRBJ1-6; tentatively, D is TRBD1 (5 bases). V was shortened by 3 bases and J by 4 bases, with 10 bases between the two germline ends. The length of the CDR3 is 15 residues. CDR1 is MNHEY, CDR2 SVGAGI, per germline. The CDR3 loop is CASSYRRQYNSPLHF. CDR3 sequence (DNA): TGTGCCAGCAGTTATCGGAGACAGTATAATTCACCCCTCCACTTT.

Only one count was recorded for this clone. The gene calls are TRBV5-1 and TRBJ1-5; D call uncertain. V shed 0 bases and J shed 5 bases, with 6 bases lying between them. CDR3 length: 13 residues. Per germline, CDR1 SGHRS and CDR2 YFSETQ. CDR3 amino acids: CASSLDEHQPQHF. The CDR3 nucleotides are TGCGCCAGCAGCTTGGACGAGCATCAGCCCCAGCATTTT.

The rearrangement links TRBV5-1 to TRBJ2-7; 11 nucleotides line up with TRBD2. V shed 4 bases, J shed 0 bases, and the junction held 9 bases outside the gene matches. The CDR3 runs 17 residues. Germline V gene lookup returns CDR1 SGHRS and CDR2 YFSETQ. CDR3 nucleotides: TGCGCCAGCAGCCAAGGACTAGCGGGTTCCATCTCCTACGAGCAGTACTTC. It translates to CASSQGLAGSISYEQYF.

The DNA for the CDR3 is TGCAGCGTTGCAAGGGGACTAGCGACCGAGCAGTTCTTC. It codes for CSVARGLATEQFF. The rearrangement joins TRBV29-1 to TRBJ2-1; 10 bases fit TRBD2. From germline, CDR1 is SQVTM and CDR2 ANQGSEA. V dropped 4 bases and J dropped 10; count of bases not matched to a gene: 7. The CDR3 sequence is 13 residues long.

V and J are TRBV24-1 and TRBJ2-3, with D possibly matching TRBD1 (5 bases). This CDR3 has 12 residues. V was trimmed by 4 bases and J by 4 bases, leaving 5 bases between them. The V gene's germline CDR1 is KGHDR and CDR2 SFDVKD. The CDR3 here is CATSDRADTQYF. The DNA of the CDR3 is TGTGCCACCAGTGACAGGGCAGATACGCAGTATTTT.

The chain has TRBV7-9 and TRBJ2-7; tentative D call: TRBD2 (7 bases). V was clipped by 1 base and J by 3 bases, with 10 bases between them. The CDR3 extends over 14 amino acids. Germline CDR1 SEHNR, CDR2 FQNEAQ (reference sequence). The CDR3 reads CASSLEGGGYEQYF. The CDR3 DNA follows: TGTGCCAGCAGCTTAGAGGGAGGGGGCTACGAGCAGTACTTC.

This sequence joins TRBV5-6 and TRBJ1-4; tentative D call: TRBD1 (5 bases). Between the trimmed V and J ends, which lost 3 bases and 3 bases, there was a span of 18 bases. CDR1 is SGHDT and CDR2 is YYEEEE in the germline V gene. This CDR3 is built from 17 residues. CDR3 sequence (DNA): TGTGCCAGCAGCTCACAGGCCTCCGCCCCGGCTAATGAAAAACTGTTTTTT. This encodes CASSSQASAPANEKLFF.

The rearrangement links TRBV18 to TRBJ2-7, with 10 bases matching TRBD2. CDR1 KGHSH and CDR2 LQKENI come from the germline V gene. J lost 5 bases, V lost 4 bases, and 8 bases had no gene match. The CDR3 runs 15 residues. CDR3 region: CASSLASGSVNEQYF. The CDR3 bases are TGTGCCAGCTCACTGGCTAGCGGGAGTGTCAACGAGCAGTACTTC.

This chain uses TRBV11-2 with TRBJ2-2; a weak D match, TRBD2 (6 bases). CDR3 size: 14 residues. Trimming left V 9 bases short and J 3 bases short, with 14 bases between. Germline lookup yields CDR1 SGHAT and CDR2 FQNNGV. CDR3 nucleotide sequence: TGTGCCAGTGGGGGGAGCGGCTACACCGGGGAGCTGTTTTTT. Translated: CASGGSGYTGELFF.

This rearrangement joins TRBV2 to TRBJ2-3, with 9 positions matching TRBD1. The CDR3 has 16 amino acids. V gave up 7 bases and J gave up 2 bases; unmatched junction bases: 10. CDR1 and CDR2 (germline): SNHLY, FYNNEI. The DNA of the CDR3 is TGTGCCAGCAAATCAAGGACAGGGGTTTCCACAGATACGCAGTATTTT. Translated, it gives CASKSRTGVSTDTQYF.